This TCR beta chain was identified in a study of patients and donors after allogeneic stem cell transplantation. The germline V gene encodes CDR1 DFQATT and CDR2 SNEGSKA (reference sequence). The CDR3 loop spans 14 amino acids. The V and J ends lost 6 bases and 7 bases respectively, with 19 bases between them. TCRdb reprocessed the RT-PCR reads via MiXCR and lists one record per CDR3 protein. The sample holds around 200,000 distinct CDR3 sequences, around two fifths seen once. The sequenced sample consisted of blood, either unsorted or a sorted T cell fraction (not recorded which). This chain joins TRBV20-1 and TRBJ1-5; tentatively, D is TRBD1 (6 bases). The sequence was obtained from a human donor who was either an allogeneic HSCT recipient or a stem cell or donor lymphocyte infusion donor (not recorded which). It is not recorded whose cells these are; they may come from a transplant donor. CDR3 protein: CSALASRTGQPQHF. The CDR3 coding sequence is TGCAGTGCCCTTGCGAGTCGTACAGGGCAGCCCCAGCATTTT.